Sequencing of this T cell receptor (beta chain) was carried out in a study of blood T cell repertoires in COVID-19 (dated by TCRdb to the early 2020s). A note on the overall study: Samples from collaborators originated in the United States, Italy and Spain and spanned both the acute and convalescent phases of COVID-19. The dataset comprised deeply sampled blood TCRbeta repertoires from subjects exposed to, actively infected with, or recovered from COVID-19. The sample metadata nearly always contained a de-identified subject ID, COVID-19 status, age in years and sex. HLA class I and class II types, where available, came from metadata supplied by the sample provider rather than from assay-based typing. The repertoires were released in a freely available public database intended as a resource for research on the immune response to SARS-CoV-2. The prospective study material was composed of cDNA or gDNA derived from T cells, B-cell-depleted T cells, or PBMCs. Samples were obtained from the ongoing ImmuneRACE study (first 160 participants) and from approximately 1,200 subjects provided by 6 global collaborators. General study outcomes and caveats: How much clinical and demographic metadata was included differed by source and by participant, and the metadata was provided uncurated.

The collaborating institutions used their own protocols to collect whole blood in K2EDTA tubes. For TCRbeta analysis, collaborator samples were shipped as frozen whole blood, as isolated PBMCs, or as DNA extracted from either sample type. Here V drops 4 bases and J drops 7 bases, and the junction holds 7 bases not matched to any gene. Via the germline V gene (reference sequence), CDR1 is LGHDT and CDR2 YNNKEL. There are 14 amino acids in the CDR3, from cysteine to phenylalanine inclusive. Only the CDR3 portion is preserved as DNA: 42 bases, with reading frame beginning at the first base. Concerning this clone: Its antigen is not yet known. No much larger clone is present one base from it, and per-base qualities are unavailable.

TCRbeta CDR3 regions were amplified from genomic DNA by means of the immunoSEQ Assay, a bias-controlled multiplex PCR. On the authors' methods: Nucleated cell counts per sample were estimated from amplification of reference gene primers within the assay. To quantify the absolute abundance of each unique TCRbeta CDR3 rearrangement, sequence reads were collapsed and filtered. Productive Simpson clonality was computed per sample as the square root of Simpson's diversity index over productive rearrangements. TCRdb provides this immuneACCESS table in a form limited to in-frame rearrangements. Some clones are lacking; in checked studies, under half of them reflect an unresolved V gene, and why the rest are absent is not known. That table is the source of V, J and clone size, and D and trimming were worked out from the DNA. The sample yields around 130,000 clones; about 80% were counted once. The top ten clonotypes cover about 9.5% of the sample.

This sequence originates from a man aged 35 to 55 with active or convalescent COVID-19. The receptor chain draws on TRBV3-1 (or the pseudogene TRBV3-2) and TRBJ2-5; TRBD1 matches 9 bases in the middle. Sample: peripheral blood. The nucleotide sequence is TGTGCCAGCAGCCCTCGGGACAGGGAGGTGACCCAGTACTTC. It encodes CASSPRDREVTQYF.